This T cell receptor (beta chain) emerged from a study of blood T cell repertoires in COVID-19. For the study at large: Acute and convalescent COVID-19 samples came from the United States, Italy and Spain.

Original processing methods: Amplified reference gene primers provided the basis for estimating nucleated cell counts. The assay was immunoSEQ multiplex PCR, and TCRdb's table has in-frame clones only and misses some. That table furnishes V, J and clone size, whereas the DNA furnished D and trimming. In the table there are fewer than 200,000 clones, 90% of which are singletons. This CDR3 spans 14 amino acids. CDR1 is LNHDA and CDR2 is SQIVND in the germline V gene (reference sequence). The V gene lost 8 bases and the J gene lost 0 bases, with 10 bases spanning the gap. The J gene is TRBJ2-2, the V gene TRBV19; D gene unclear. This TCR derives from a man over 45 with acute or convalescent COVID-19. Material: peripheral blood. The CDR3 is CASSLFPNTGELFF. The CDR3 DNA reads TGTGCCAGTTCCCTCTTTCCGAACACCGGGGAGCTGTTTTTT.